The rows below give T cell receptor beta chains drawn from one sample of a study of blood T cell repertoires in COVID-19. Sequencing used immunoSEQ multiplex PCR; TCRdb keeps in-frame clones, though not all of them. The table has about 220,000 clones, about 91% seen once. Input material: PBMCs or T cells enriched from blood (not recorded which). The receptors come from a woman aged 50 to 60 with acute COVID-19. Both conserved end residues are part of each CDR3. The order of the fields is clone size, V gene, D gene, J gene, CDR3 DNA, CDR3 protein. A D gene is named only where the DNA matches it firmly. Rows give clone size only sometimes, using once, few, many, or a class for an expanded clone.

clone_size: few
v_call: TRBV3-1/TRBV3-2
d_call: .
j_call: TRBJ1-2
cdr3_nt: TGTGCCAGCAGCCAAGGGGCTGCAGGGCGGAACACCTTC
cdr3_aa: CASSQGAAGRNTF

clone_size: .
v_call: TRBV12-3/TRBV12-4
d_call: .
j_call: TRBJ1-1
cdr3_nt: TGTGCCAGCAGATCGGGTCGGCGGTGGGAAGCTTTCTTT
cdr3_aa: CASRSGRRWEAFF

clone_size: .
v_call: TRBV5-1
d_call: .
j_call: TRBJ1-1
cdr3_nt: TGCGCCAGCAGCTGGAGCGGGGGGAACACTGAAGCTTTCTTT
cdr3_aa: CASSWSGGNTEAFF

clone_size: .
v_call: TRBV7-8
d_call: .
j_call: TRBJ2-3
cdr3_nt: TGTGCCACTCTACCAACGGGGAGGGGGGCCACAGATACGCAGTATTTT
cdr3_aa: CATLPTGRGATDTQYF

clone_size: .
v_call: TRBV27
d_call: .
j_call: TRBJ2-4
cdr3_nt: TGTGCCAGCAGTTTAAGGGTCGGGGGAAACATTCAGTACTTC
cdr3_aa: CASSLRVGGNIQYF

clone_size: .
v_call: TRBV7-9
d_call: .
j_call: TRBJ2-1
cdr3_nt: TGTGCCAGCAGCCAAGAGGTTAGGGAGTACAATGAGCAGTTCTTC
cdr3_aa: CASSQEVREYNEQFF

clone_size: .
v_call: TRBV25-1
d_call: .
j_call: TRBJ1-5
cdr3_nt: TGTGCCAGCAGTGAACAGGACAATCAGCCCCAGCATTTT
cdr3_aa: CASSEQDNQPQHF

clone_size: .
v_call: TRBV7-3
d_call: TRBD1
j_call: TRBJ2-7
cdr3_nt: TGTGCCAGCAGCTTAACCGGGACAGGGTTCTACGAGCAGTACTTC
cdr3_aa: CASSLTGTGFYEQYF

clone_size: .
v_call: TRBV12-3/TRBV12-4
d_call: TRBD1
j_call: TRBJ2-5
cdr3_nt: TGTGCCAGCAAACGGGACAGTCAAGAGACCCAGTACTTC
cdr3_aa: CASKRDSQETQYF

clone_size: .
v_call: TRBV6-4
d_call: TRBD1
j_call: TRBJ2-3
cdr3_nt: TGTGCCAGCAGTGCAGGACAGGAAAGCACAGATACGCAGTATTTT
cdr3_aa: CASSAGQESTDTQYF

clone_size: .
v_call: TRBV7-6
d_call: TRBD2
j_call: TRBJ2-7
cdr3_nt: TGTGCCAGCAGCTCCTCTAGCGGGAGTTGGGGCGAGCAGTACTTC
cdr3_aa: CASSSSSGSWGEQYF